This T cell receptor beta chain was sequenced during a study of shared clonotypes between healthy human individuals. Study at large: Three plates each covered CD4 naive and memory; CD8 naive two, CD8 memory one.

The CDR3 loop spans 13 amino acids. Per germline, CDR1 MNHEY and CDR2 SMNVEV (reference sequence). V shed 3 bases and J shed 6 bases, with 12 bases lying between them. To note about this clone: The antigen is unknown.

The method was immunoSEQ multiplex PCR; TCRdb's version includes in-frame clones alone and lacks a portion of them. In the table there are about 180,000 clones, just under 95% of which are singletons. General observations from the study: Expectations were that clonotype sharing among donors would be affected by sequencing depth.

The chain carries TRBV27 and TRBJ2-7, with D possibly matching TRBD1 (5 bases). This TCR was recovered from a woman in her twenties or thirties in good health. The sequencing sample was made of naive CD4+ T cells sorted from blood. Noted subset: CD45RA+ positively selected. The CDR3 sequence: CASSFFQGSEQYF. Written as DNA, the CDR3 is TGTGCCAGCAGTTTCTTCCAGGGTTCCGAGCAGTACTTC.